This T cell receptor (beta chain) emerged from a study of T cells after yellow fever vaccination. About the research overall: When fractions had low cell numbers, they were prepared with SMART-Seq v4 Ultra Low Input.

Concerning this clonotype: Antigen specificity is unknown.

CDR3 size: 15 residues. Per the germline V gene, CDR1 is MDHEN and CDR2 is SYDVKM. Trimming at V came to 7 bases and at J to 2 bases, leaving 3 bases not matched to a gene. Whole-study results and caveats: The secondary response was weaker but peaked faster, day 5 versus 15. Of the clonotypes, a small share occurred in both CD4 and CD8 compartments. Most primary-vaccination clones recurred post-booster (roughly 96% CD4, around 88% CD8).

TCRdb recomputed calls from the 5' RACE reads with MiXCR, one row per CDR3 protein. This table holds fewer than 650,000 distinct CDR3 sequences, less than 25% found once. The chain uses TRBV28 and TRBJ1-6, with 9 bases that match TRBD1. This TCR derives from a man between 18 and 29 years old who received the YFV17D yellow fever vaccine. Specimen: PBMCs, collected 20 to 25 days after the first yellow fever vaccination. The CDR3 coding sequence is TGTGCCAGCACGGACAGGGGAACCTATAATTCACCCCTCCACTTT. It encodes CASTDRGTYNSPLHF.